This T cell receptor (beta chain) was obtained from a study of technical replicates of blood from several donors (dated by TCRdb to 2017 to 2019). CDR1 and CDR2 are read off the germline V gene as MDHEN and SYDVKM. Taken from cysteine to phenylalanine, the CDR3 has 17 residues. Only the CDR3 part of the read is kept: 51 bases, read in frame from the first base. The V and J ends are trimmed by 3 bases and 0 bases, leaving 17 bases between them. Libraries were built with the immunoSEQ multiplex PCR assay. Entries here come from immuneACCESS through TCRdb and include only in-frame sequences with V and J called. Some clones fail to appear in such tables; in the studies checked, an unresolved V gene covers under half of the shortfall, and the cause of the remainder is unknown. The sample table records over 65,000 clones; around 94% of these occur just once. Of the sample, around 0.25% falls within the top ten clones.

On this clone: Its antigen target is currently unknown. Within one base of it there is no much larger clone, and no base qualities were kept.

Sequencing was done on a sample of T cells isolated from PBMCs. The receptor was derived from a human donor in good health. Recombination connected TRBV28 to TRBJ1-1; perhaps TRBD1 is the D gene, with 5 bases matching. The CDR3 region: CASSLVGTATLNTEAFF. The nucleotides read TGTGCCAGCAGTTTGGTCGGGACTGCCACTCTGAACACTGAAGCTTTCTTT.